The 8 T cell receptor beta chains below were found in one sample sequenced in a study of response to subunit inactivated influenza vaccine. TCRdb reanalysed the RT-PCR reads using MiXCR and keeps one entry per CDR3 protein. The sample carries about 500,000 distinct CDR3 sequences, 16% recorded once. Sequenced here: CD4+ T cells sorted from PBMCs, sampled approximately 25 months after vaccination. The receptors were sampled from a man aged 50-75 years who received an inactivated influenza vaccine.

This clonotype has just a few counts. The J gene is TRBJ2-2, the V gene TRBV6-1, with D uncertain. The V gene lost 10 bases and the J gene lost 6 bases, with 15 bases spanning the gap. There are 13 residues in the CDR3. Germline values: CDR1 MNHNS, CDR2 SASEGT. The DNA for the CDR3 is TGTGCCACCCCCCGCGAGTTTCCCGGGGAGCTGTTTTTT. This encodes CATPREFPGELFF.

The sample holds a few counts of this clonotype. This chain connects TRBV5-1 to TRBJ2-1, with 8 bases fitting TRBD1. The V gene end was trimmed by 6 bases and the J gene end by 7 bases; junction bases not matched to a gene: 9. The CDR3 consists of 14 residues. Germline CDR1 reads SGHRS; CDR2 reads YFSETQ. Here the CDR3 DNA reads TGCGCCAGCACCCGACAGGGGCCCCAAAATGAGCAGTTCTTC. It is translated as CASTRQGPQNEQFF. Complete variable domain (other parts from reference TRBV5-1 and TRBJ2-1): KAGVTQTPRYLIKTRGQQVTLSCSPISGHRSVSWYQQTPGQGLQFLFEYFSETQRNKGNFPGRFSGRQFSNSRSEMNVSTLELGDSALYLCASTRQGPQNEQFFGPGTRLTVL.

The chain has TRBV15 and TRBJ2-3; TRBD2 is a possible D gene (6 bases). The germline gives CDR1 LNHNV, CDR2 YYDKDF (reference sequence). CDR3 length equals 15 residues. V lost 0 bases and J 4 bases, leaving 11 bases between the germline ends. The CDR3 DNA follows: TGTGCCACCAGCAGAGATGGACGGGACTCAGATACGCAGTATTTT. Its translation is CATSRDGRDSDTQYF.

The chain links TRBV15 to TRBJ1-5, with a tentative D call TRBD1 (6 bases). V was shortened by 4 bases and J by 6 bases, with 10 bases between the two germline ends. There are 13 residues in the CDR3. Per germline, CDR1 LNHNV and CDR2 YYDKDF (reference sequence). The CDR3 DNA reads as TGTGCCACCAGCATACAGGGTTTTCAGCCCCAGCATTTT. Translation: CATSIQGFQPQHF.

In its sample, this clonotype was seen a few times. This chain links TRBV12-3 or TRBV12-4 with TRBJ1-3; D unclear. The CDR3 is 18 amino acids. Trimming cost V 2 bases and J 0 bases, with 17 bases left between them. The CDR3 loop reads CASSLLVDLFSSGNTIYF. The CDR3 coding sequence is TGTGCCAGCAGTTTACTCGTTGACCTATTCAGCTCTGGAAACACCATATATTTT.

This clonotype was seen more than once but under ten times. The V gene is TRBV5-6, the J gene TRBJ2-7, with D maybe TRBD2 (6 bases). The length of the CDR3 is 13 residues. Germline loops: CDR1 SGHDT, CDR2 YYEEEE. V was trimmed by 4 bases and J by 7 bases, leaving 15 bases between them. The DNA for the CDR3 is TGTGCCAGCAGCCCGGAATGGGGGGATGAGCAGTACTTC. Translation gives CASSPEWGDEQYF.

This clonotype was counted at least ten times. This rearrangement joins TRBV12-3 or TRBV12-4 to TRBJ2-1, with D possibly TRBD2 on 5 matching bases. The CDR3 extends over 13 amino acids. V was cut by 7 bases and J by 7 bases, with 14 bases left in between. The CDR3 sequence: CASTPPGSNEQFF. The DNA of the CDR3 is TGTGCCAGCACCCCCCCTGGGAGTAATGAGCAGTTCTTC.

This clonotype was detected a few times. The chain carries TRBV2 and TRBJ2-7, with D unclear. CDR3 length: 12 amino acids. V lost 7 bases and J 4 bases, leaving 11 bases between the germline ends. CDR1 and CDR2 from the germline V gene are SNHLY and FYNNEI. The chain's CDR3 is CASTGETYEQYF. The CDR3, as DNA: TGTGCCAGCACCGGAGAGACATACGAGCAGTACTTC. The complete variable domain, with remaining parts taken from reference TRBV2 and TRBJ2-7, reads EPEVTQTPSHQVTQMGQEVILRCVPISNHLYFYWYRQILGQKVEFLVSFYNNEISEKSEIFDDQFSVERPDGSNFTLKIRSTKLEDSAMYFCASTGETYEQYFGPGTRLTVT.